This T cell receptor (beta chain) was retrieved from a study of cytomegalovirus exposure and HLA in healthy donors. Overall study results and limits: Altogether, 150 to 200 TCR beta chains were recorded as cytomegalovirus-associated.

PCR employed 60 Vbeta and 13 Jbeta primers. Method: immunoSEQ multiplex PCR; TCRdb's copy keeps in-frame clones and lacks some. The table lists 65,000 to 90,000 clones, over 65% of them singletons, with 15% to 20% in the top ten. Worth noting for this clone: Its antigen is unidentified.

V shed 4 bases and J shed 3 bases, with 7 bases lying between them. The CDR3 is 14 amino acids. Germline assignment: CDR1 MNHEY and CDR2 SVGAGI. This TCR came from a woman in her thirties or forties in good health and CMV-seropositive. The chain is built from TRBV6-5 and TRBJ1-6; D is ambiguous. Sequenced sample: PBMCs. The CDR3 nucleotides are TGTGCCAGCAGTTTGAGTATCTATAATTCACCCCTCCACTTT. It yields the protein CASSLSIYNSPLHF.